A single sample gave rise to the 10 T cell receptor beta chains below, sequenced in a study of blood T cell repertoires in COVID-19. Here immunoSEQ multiplex PCR was the method, and the copy in TCRdb shows in-frame clones only, minus some. The data contain 170,000 or so clones, approximately 88% of them singletons. The sequencing input was peripheral blood. The receptor set was obtained from a woman aged 60-75 years with acute or convalescent COVID-19.

The chain combines TRBV10-3 with TRBJ2-5, with TRBD1 matching over 7 bases. J lost 1 base, V lost 3 bases, and 2 bases had no gene match. CDR1 and CDR2 from the germline V gene are ENHRY and SYGVKD. The CDR3 has 14 amino acids. The CDR3 here is CAISETGVQETQYF. As DNA, the CDR3 is TGTGCCATCAGTGAAACAGGGGTCCAAGAGACCCAGTACTTC.

The gene calls are TRBV5-6 and TRBJ2-7; 9 bases fit TRBD1. CDR1 and CDR2 (germline): SGHDT, YYEEEE. After removal of 0 bases from V and 3 bases from J, the junction contained 7 bases not matched to a gene. The CDR3 runs 16 residues. The CDR3 protein is CASSLAQGADIYEQYF. DNA for the CDR3: TGTGCCAGCAGCTTGGCACAGGGGGCGGACATCTACGAGCAGTACTTC.

This clone was recorded once. CDR3 sequence (DNA): TGTGCCAGCAGATTGCCCCTGGTAGGGGCGGACTATGGCTACACCTTC. Amino acid sequence: CASRLPLVGADYGYTF. The V and J genes are TRBV28 and TRBJ1-2; a weak D match, TRBD1 (5 bases). The CDR3 has 16 amino acids. Per the germline V gene, CDR1 is MDHEN and CDR2 is SYDVKM. V shed 6 bases and J shed 3 bases, with 20 bases lying between them.

The chain is built from TRBV11-2 and TRBJ2-2; 8 bases match TRBD1. Germline V gene data show CDR1 as SGHAT and CDR2 as FQNNGV. J lost 4 bases, V lost 5 bases, and 9 bases had no gene match. This CDR3 has 16 amino acids. The CDR3 reads CASSGAAGGVTGELFF. The CDR3 region has the DNA TGTGCCAGCAGCGGGGCGGCAGGGGGCGTCACCGGGGAGCTGTTTTTT.

The V gene is TRBV9, the J gene TRBJ2-7; 7 bases match TRBD2. V was pared by 4 bases and J by 7 bases, with 5 bases of the junction left unmatched. Germline CDR1 and CDR2: SGDLS and YYNGEE. This CDR3 region has 12 residues. For the CDR3, the DNA is TGTGCCAGCAGCCCAACCGGGGGGGAGCAGTACTTC. It translates to CASSPTGGEQYF. The variable domain in full, with the rest retrieved from reference TRBV9 and TRBJ2-7, is DSGVTQTPKHLITATGQRVTLRCSPRSGDLSVYWYQQSLDQGLQFLIQYYNGEERAKGNILERFSAQQFPDLHSELNLSSLELGDSALYFCASSPTGGEQYFGPGTRLTVT.

V is TRBV6-6 and J is TRBJ2-7; 11 bases are a match to TRBD2. The CDR3 is 16 amino acids. Germline V CDR1 and CDR2: MNHNY, SVGAGI (reference sequence). V lost 5 bases, J lost 7 bases, and 13 bases stayed unmatched. CDR3 in DNA: TGTGCCAGCAGTCAAAAGCCGACTAGCGGGGAGGGAGAGCAGTACTTC. Protein: CASSQKPTSGEGEQYF.

The V and J genes are TRBV12-3 or TRBV12-4 and TRBJ2-5; 7 nucleotides agree with TRBD2. With 3 bases clipped from V and 5 bases from J, the junction kept 3 bases outside the gene matches. CDR3 length: 13 residues. CDR3 loop: CASSLGGFETQYF. CDR3 DNA: TGTGCCAGCAGTTTGGGGGGGTTCGAGACCCAGTACTTC.

CDR3 bases: TGTGCCAGCAGCTCCGGAGCGGGGGGCTTCACAGATACGCAGTATTTT. Protein sequence: CASSSGAGGFTDTQYF. The V gene is TRBV7-2, the J gene TRBJ2-3, with 9 nucleotides matching TRBD2. This CDR3 comprises 16 residues. Per the germline V gene, CDR1 is SGHTA and CDR2 is FQGNSA. With 4 bases clipped from V and 2 bases from J, the junction kept 7 bases outside the gene matches. The whole variable domain, filled in from reference TRBV7-2 and TRBJ2-3, reads GAGVSQSPSNKVTEKGKDVELRCDPISGHTALYWYRQSLGQGLEFLIYFQGNSAPDKSGLPSDRFSAERTGGSVSTLTIQRTQQEDSAVYLCASSSGAGGFTDTQYFGPGTRLTVL.

V usage is TRBV7-2 and J usage is TRBJ2-1; 12 nucleotides match TRBD2. CDR3 size: 18 residues. The germline gives CDR1 SGHTA, CDR2 FQGNSA. V lost 5 bases to trimming and J lost 6 bases; unmatched junction nucleotides: 14. Here the CDR3 DNA reads TGTGCCAGCAGCAGACGGCGGGCTAGCGGGGGGGCCGGCAATGAGCAGTTCTTC. Translated, it gives CASSRRRASGGAGNEQFF.

This rearrangement joins TRBV9 to TRBJ2-1; TRBD2 agrees at 13 bases. The CDR3 consists of 20 residues. Per the germline V gene, CDR1 is SGDLS and CDR2 is YYNGEE. J gave up 7 bases and V 3 bases, and 19 bases lay outside the gene matches. CDR3 nucleotide sequence: TGTGCCAGCAGCGCCCTCGGACTAGCGGGGGTCTCGCTTGGGCGGAATGAGCAGTTCTTC. Amino acids: CASSALGLAGVSLGRNEQFF. The full variable domain, with the rest looked up from reference TRBV9 and TRBJ2-1, is DSGVTQTPKHLITATGQRVTLRCSPRSGDLSVYWYQQSLDQGLQFLIQYYNGEERAKGNILERFSAQQFPDLHSELNLSSLELGDSALYFCASSALGLAGVSLGRNEQFFGPGTRLTVL.